This T cell receptor (beta chain) was retrieved from a study of vaccination and CD4 T cells after COVID-19. Germline values: CDR1 SGHVS, CDR2 FQNEAQ. The CDR3 runs to 11 residues. The V end was cut by 5 bases, the J end by 7 bases, with 8 bases between. Sequenced with the Oncomine TCR Beta short-read assay was DNA taken from cultured CD4+ T cells. From the PCR reads, TCRdb called clonotypes with MiXCR, one entry per CDR3 protein. This sample has roughly 11,000 distinct CDR3 sequences, with 53% found just once. As for treatment: approximately nine-day PBMC culture with coronavirus spike peptide pools or control peptides (ViraFEST assay). In its sample, this clonotype was seen a few times. Its antigen is unknown.

This receptor was identified in a human donor who had recovered from COVID-19. The sequencing input was CD4+ T cells from blood, cultured in vitro. The gene calls are TRBV7-8 and TRBJ2-5; D is unresolved. The CDR3 spells CASSLGGTQYF. CDR3 nucleotide sequence: TGTGCCAGCAGCCTTGGCGGGACCCAGTACTTC.